The 23 T cell receptor beta chains presented below share a single source sample, sequenced in a study of brain T cells in children with intractable seizures (dated by TCRdb to 2020 to 2022). Receptor amplification or capture employed the immunoSEQ multiplex PCR assay. What TCRdb holds here is the immuneACCESS table cut down to in-frame rearrangements. Part of the clones is not present; checked against another copy, under half of the missing clones reflect an unresolved V gene, and the others are unexplained. Within this sample are just under 65,000 clones, with roughly 95% of them counted one time only. The ten largest clones capture 0.35% to 0.4% of the sample. In light of the paper, this sample's time point label describes: resected brain tissue, or blood drawn just prior to surgery. This specimen was peripheral blood, taken at surgery. These receptors came from a boy under two years old with focal cortical dysplasia and intractable seizures.

This chain links TRBV5-1 with TRBJ2-7; D unresolved. There are 14 residues in the CDR3. V was clipped by 0 bases and J by 0 bases, with 7 bases between them. Germline CDR1 is SGHRS and CDR2 is YFSETQ. CDR3 amino acids: CASSLVWPSYEQYF. The CDR3 coding sequence is TGCGCCAGCAGCTTGGTTTGGCCCTCCTACGAGCAGTACTTC.

This sequence joins TRBV6-5 and TRBJ2-1; TRBD1 or TRBD2 may be the D gene (5 bases each). The CDR3 has 12 residues. Trimming left V 7 bases short and J 5 bases short, with 9 bases between. The germline gives CDR1 MNHEY, CDR2 SVGAGI. CDR3: CASIEGNNEQFF. For the CDR3, the DNA is TGTGCCAGCATCGAGGGGAACAATGAGCAGTTCTTC.

This chain joins TRBV9 and TRBJ2-1, with D uncertain. In germline, CDR1 is SGDLS, CDR2 YYNGEE. The V and J ends lost 4 bases and 10 bases respectively, with 12 bases between them. The CDR3 is made up of 12 amino acids. The CDR3 DNA reads as TGTGCCAGCAGCCCAGCAAGGAGAGAGCAGTTCTTC. Protein: CASSPARREQFF.

This clone was picked up one time. The V call is TRBV5-4, the J call TRBJ2-3; D is possibly TRBD2 (6 bases). The CDR3 consists of 15 residues. The ends were cut back, 0 bases at V and 1 base at J, with 9 bases in the middle. Germline V CDR1 and CDR2: SGHNT, YYREEE (reference sequence). The CDR3 nucleotides are TGTGCCAGCAGCTTGGCACGCGGGGGCACAGATACGCAGTATTTT. It codes for CASSLARGGTDTQYF. The full variable domain, with the rest looked up from reference TRBV5-4 and TRBJ2-3, is ETGVTQSPTHLIKTRGQQVTLRCSSQSGHNTVSWYQQALGQGPQFIFQYYREEENGRGNFPPRFSGLQFPNYSSELNVNALELDDSALYLCASSLARGGTDTQYFGPGTRLTVL.

The chain is built from TRBV12-3 or TRBV12-4 and TRBJ1-2; D remains unclear. This CDR3 spans 12 amino acids. The V end lost 8 bases, the J end lost 7 bases, and 14 bases lay between the germline ends. This CDR3 reads CASAVGQVGYTF. The CDR3 DNA reads as TGTGCCAGCGCCGTTGGGCAGGTTGGCTACACCTTC.

The chain couples TRBV7-8 to TRBJ2-1, with 7 bases identical to TRBD2. CDR3 length: 17 amino acids. V shed 0 bases and J 8 bases; nucleotides not matched to a gene: 13. The V gene's germline CDR1 is SGHVS and CDR2 FQNEAQ. The CDR3 loop is CASSLATGEGPGDEQFF. The CDR3 coding sequence is TGTGCCAGCAGCTTAGCGACGGGGGAGGGCCCTGGCGATGAGCAGTTCTTC. The whole variable domain, filled in from reference TRBV7-8 and TRBJ2-1, reads GAGVSQSPRYKVAKRGQDVALRCDPISGHVSLFWYQQALGQGPEFLTYFQNEAQLDKSGLPSDRFFAERPEGSVSTLKIQRTQQEDSAVYLCASSLATGEGPGDEQFFGPGTRLTVL.

The J gene is TRBJ1-2, the V gene TRBV2; D is unclear. Per the germline V gene, CDR1 is SNHLY and CDR2 is FYNNEI. The CDR3 consists of 13 residues. The germline V and J ends were trimmed by 1 base and 0 bases, with 3 bases remaining between them. The CDR3 DNA reads as TGTGCCAGCAGTGAAGACACTAACTATGGCTACACCTTC. The encoded protein is CASSEDTNYGYTF.

The genes are TRBV11-2 and TRBJ2-5; 8 nucleotides match TRBD1. The germline gives CDR1 SGHAT, CDR2 FQNNGV. V gave up 4 bases and J gave up 5 bases; unmatched junction bases: 6. CDR3 size: 14 residues. CDR3 protein: CASSSRQGQETQYF. The CDR3 DNA sequence: TGTGCCAGCAGCTCACGACAGGGGCAGGAGACCCAGTACTTC.

The V and J genes are TRBV15 and TRBJ2-1; 8 bases agree with TRBD1. Trimming took 5 bases from V and 4 from J; bases not matched to a gene: 10. The CDR3 is made up of 16 amino acids. CDR1 and CDR2 from the germline V gene are LNHNV and YYDKDF (reference sequence). CDR3 nucleotides: TGTGCCACCAGCCCTCACGGACAGGGTGTATACAATGAGCAGTTCTTC. It codes for CATSPHGQGVYNEQFF. Together with reference TRBV15 and TRBJ2-1, the CDR3 gives the full variable domain: DAMVIQNPRYQVTQFGKPVTLSCSQTLNHNVMYWYQQKSSQAPKLLFHYYDKDFNNEADTPDNFQSRRPNTSFCFLDIRSPGLGDTAMYLCATSPHGQGVYNEQFFGPGTRLTVL.

J is TRBJ2-5 and V is TRBV5-1; possibly TRBD2 for D (5 bases). This CDR3 comprises 15 residues. Germline assignment: CDR1 SGHRS and CDR2 YFSETQ. Trimming took 0 bases from V and 5 from J, leaving 14 bases between them. Written as DNA, the CDR3 is TGCGCCAGCAGCTTGGGGGGAGTCGCCTCGGAGACCCAGTACTTC. Its protein product is CASSLGGVASETQYF.

The chain is built from TRBV3-1 (or the pseudogene TRBV3-2) and TRBJ2-1; D gene uncertain. This CDR3 spans 14 amino acids. Germline CDR1 and CDR2: LGHDT and YNNKEL (reference sequence). The V end was cut by 7 bases, the J end by 5 bases, with 15 bases between. The CDR3 loop reads CASTPGTKDNEQFF. In DNA, the CDR3 is TGTGCCAGCACCCCAGGAACCAAGGACAATGAGCAGTTCTTC.

The chain recombines TRBV4-2 with TRBJ1-2; the D gene is possibly TRBD1 (5 bases). This CDR3 has 16 residues. Looked up from germline, CDR1 is LGHNA and CDR2 is YNFKEQ. The V end lost 0 bases, the J end lost 6 bases, and 17 bases lay between the germline ends. The CDR3 reads CASSQDLRGRDDGYTF. DNA for the CDR3: TGTGCCAGCAGCCAAGATCTGAGGGGCAGGGACGATGGCTACACCTTC.

V is TRBV2 and J is TRBJ1-6; D perhaps matches TRBD1 (5 bases). CDR1 SNHLY and CDR2 FYNNEI come from the germline V gene. CDR3 length: 13 amino acids. Trimming pared 8 bases from V and 5 bases from J, leaving 10 bases between. CDR3 sequence (DNA): TGTGCCAGCCCCGGACAAGATAATTCACCCCTCCACTTT. This sequence encodes CASPGQDNSPLHF.

This clone came up once. The chain links TRBV27 to TRBJ1-6, with TRBD1 identical over 8 bases. CDR3 length: 13 residues. In germline, CDR1 is MNHEY, CDR2 SMNVEV (reference sequence). With 5 bases clipped from V and 9 bases from J, the junction kept 3 bases outside the gene matches. The CDR3 region is CASSVTGGSPLHF. CDR3 in DNA: TGTGCCAGCAGTGTTACAGGGGGTTCACCCCTCCACTTT.

The rearrangement links TRBV6-5 to TRBJ1-2; 9 bases line up with TRBD1. The CDR3 sequence is 13 residues long. Germline V gene lookup returns CDR1 MNHEY and CDR2 SVGAGI. J gave up 8 bases and V 3 bases, and 4 bases lay outside the gene matches. The CDR3 DNA reads as TGTGCCAGCAGTTATGGACAGGGGCGAGGCTACACCTTC. This sequence encodes CASSYGQGRGYTF.

The chain recombines TRBV4-2 with TRBJ2-1; 9 positions agree with TRBD1. The CDR3 extends over 15 amino acids. With 4 bases clipped from V and 8 bases from J, the junction kept 9 bases outside the gene matches. Looked up from germline, CDR1 is LGHNA and CDR2 is YNFKEQ. CDR3 nucleotides: TGTGCCAGCAGCCCTCACGGGACAGGGTGGGATGAGCAGTTCTTC. Translated, it gives CASSPHGTGWDEQFF.

The chain recombines TRBV6-2 or TRBV6-3 with TRBJ2-7; 12 bases match TRBD2. The CDR3 totals 15 residues. The germline V gene encodes CDR1 MNHEY and CDR2 SVGEGT. After removal of 0 bases from V and 4 bases from J, the junction contained 1 base not matched to a gene. DNA for the CDR3: TGTGCCAGCAGTTACTCTCTAGCGGGAGGGTACGAGCAGTACTTC. It translates to CASSYSLAGGYEQYF.

V is TRBV7-8 and J is TRBJ2-6; D gene unclear. The CDR3 spans 18 residues. Germline CDR1 SGHVS, CDR2 FQNEAQ. The V end lost 0 bases, the J end lost 0 bases, and 12 bases lay between the germline ends. CDR3 amino acids: CASSLARVESSGANVLTF. The CDR3 region has the DNA TGTGCCAGCAGCTTAGCAAGAGTTGAAAGCTCTGGGGCCAACGTCCTGACTTTC.

The chain links TRBV20-1 to TRBJ1-2; 7 bases are shared with TRBD1. Germline V gene lookup returns CDR1 DFQATT and CDR2 SNEGSKA (reference sequence). Trimming cost V 3 bases and J 8 bases; bases outside gene matches: 15. The CDR3 consists of 15 residues. The CDR3 DNA sequence: TGCAGTGCTAGTGCCACAGGGGTAATCTCGCGAGGCTACACCTTC. This sequence encodes CSASATGVISRGYTF.

This chain links TRBV5-4 with TRBJ2-1; TRBD1 matches at 7 bases. Looked up from germline, CDR1 is SGHNT and CDR2 is YYREEE (reference sequence). The CDR3 is made up of 15 amino acids. The V gene end was trimmed by 2 bases and the J gene end by 3 bases; junction bases not matched to a gene: 5. The DNA of the CDR3 is TGTGCCAGCAGCTTAGAGGGGGCCGTCTACAATGAGCAGTTCTTC. Protein: CASSLEGAVYNEQFF.

The chain is built from TRBV5-4 and TRBJ2-5; 11 bases are a match to TRBD2. V shed 8 bases and J 5 bases; nucleotides not matched to a gene: 5. This CDR3 has 13 residues. Germline V gives CDR1 SGHNT, CDR2 YYREEE (reference sequence). The CDR3: CASRSGRGETQYF. CDR3 bases: TGTGCCAGTCGTAGCGGGAGGGGTGAGACCCAGTACTTC.

J is TRBJ2-5 and V is TRBV2; tentatively, D is TRBD1 (5 bases). CDR1 and CDR2 (germline): SNHLY, FYNNEI. This CDR3 has 14 residues. V was shortened by 2 bases and J by 1 base, with 8 bases between the two germline ends. The CDR3 DNA is TGTGCCAGCAGTGAACAGGGTGTCCAAGAGACCCAGTACTTC. Translation: CASSEQGVQETQYF.

V is TRBV7-9 and J is TRBJ1-6; D unclear. The germline V and J ends were trimmed by 2 bases and 2 bases, with 10 bases remaining between them. The CDR3 length is 16 residues. The germline V gene has CDR1 SEHNR and CDR2 FQNEAQ (reference sequence). The CDR3 sequence: CASSLLGAAYNSPLHF. The CDR3 DNA reads TGTGCCAGCAGCTTACTTGGAGCAGCCTATAATTCACCCCTCCACTTT.